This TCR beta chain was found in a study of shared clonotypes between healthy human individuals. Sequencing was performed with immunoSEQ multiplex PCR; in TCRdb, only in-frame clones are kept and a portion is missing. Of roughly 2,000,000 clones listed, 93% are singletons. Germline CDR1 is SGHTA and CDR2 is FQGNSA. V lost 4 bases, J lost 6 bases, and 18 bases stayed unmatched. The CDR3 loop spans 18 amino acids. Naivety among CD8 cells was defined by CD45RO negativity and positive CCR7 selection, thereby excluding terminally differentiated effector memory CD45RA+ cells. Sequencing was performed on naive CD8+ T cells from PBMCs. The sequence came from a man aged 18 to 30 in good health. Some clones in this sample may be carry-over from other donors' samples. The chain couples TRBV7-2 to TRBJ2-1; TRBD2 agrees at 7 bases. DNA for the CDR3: TGTGCCAGCAGCTCATTTCTCCGGATAACGCAGCGGGGCAATGAGCAGTTCTTC. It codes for CASSSFLRITQRGNEQFF.